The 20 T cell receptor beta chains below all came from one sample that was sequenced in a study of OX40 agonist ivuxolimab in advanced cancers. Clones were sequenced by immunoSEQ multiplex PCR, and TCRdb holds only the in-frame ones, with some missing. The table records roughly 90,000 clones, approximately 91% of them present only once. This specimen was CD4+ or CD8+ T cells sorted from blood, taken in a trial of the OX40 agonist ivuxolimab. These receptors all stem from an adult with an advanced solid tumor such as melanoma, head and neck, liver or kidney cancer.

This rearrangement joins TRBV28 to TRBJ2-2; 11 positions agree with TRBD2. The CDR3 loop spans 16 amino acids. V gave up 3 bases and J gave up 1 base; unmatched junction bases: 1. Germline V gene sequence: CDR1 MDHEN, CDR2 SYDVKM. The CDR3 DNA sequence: TGTGCCAGCAGTTTGGGACTAGCGGTGAACACCGGGGAGCTGTTTTTT. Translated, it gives CASSLGLAVNTGELFF.

This CDR3 reads CASSPLAGEITGELFF. In DNA form, the CDR3 reads TGCGCCAGCAGCCCTCTAGCGGGAGAGATCACCGGGGAGCTGTTTTTT. J is TRBJ2-2 and V is TRBV5-1; 10 nucleotides match TRBD2. The V gene end was trimmed by 4 bases and the J gene end by 4 bases; junction bases not matched to a gene: 7. Germline assignment: CDR1 SGHRS and CDR2 YFSETQ. This CDR3 spans 16 amino acids.

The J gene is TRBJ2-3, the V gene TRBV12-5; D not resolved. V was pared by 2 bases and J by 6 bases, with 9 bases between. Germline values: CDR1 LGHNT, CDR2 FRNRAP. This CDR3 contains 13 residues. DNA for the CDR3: TGTGCTAGTGGTTTGATAGGATCGGATACGCAGTATTTT. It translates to CASGLIGSDTQYF.

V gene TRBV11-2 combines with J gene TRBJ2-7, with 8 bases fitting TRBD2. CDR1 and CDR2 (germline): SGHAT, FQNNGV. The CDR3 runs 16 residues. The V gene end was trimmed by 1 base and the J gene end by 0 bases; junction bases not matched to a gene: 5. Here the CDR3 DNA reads TGTGCCAGCAGCTTAGCCGGGCTAGCGGGCTCCTACGAGCAGTACTTC. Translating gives CASSLAGLAGSYEQYF.

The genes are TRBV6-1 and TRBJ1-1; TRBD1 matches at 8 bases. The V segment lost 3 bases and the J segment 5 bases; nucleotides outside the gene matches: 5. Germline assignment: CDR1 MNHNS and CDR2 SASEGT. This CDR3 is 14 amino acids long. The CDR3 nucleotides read TGTGCCAGCAGTGACTGGACAGGGATAACTGAAGCTTTCTTT. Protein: CASSDWTGITEAFF.

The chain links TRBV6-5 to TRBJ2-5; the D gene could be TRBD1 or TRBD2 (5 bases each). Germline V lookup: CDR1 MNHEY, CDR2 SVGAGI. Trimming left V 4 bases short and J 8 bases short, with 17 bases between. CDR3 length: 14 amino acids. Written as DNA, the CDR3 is TGTGCCAGCAGTTCCCCCGGGACCCCGGGCACCCAGTACTTC. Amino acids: CASSSPGTPGTQYF.

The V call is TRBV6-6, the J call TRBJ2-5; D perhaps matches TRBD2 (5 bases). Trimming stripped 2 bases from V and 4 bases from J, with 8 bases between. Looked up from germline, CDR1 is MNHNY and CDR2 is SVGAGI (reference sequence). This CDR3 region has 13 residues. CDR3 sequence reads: CASSYSGGETQYF. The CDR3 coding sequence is TGTGCCAGCAGTTACAGCGGTGGAGAGACCCAGTACTTC.

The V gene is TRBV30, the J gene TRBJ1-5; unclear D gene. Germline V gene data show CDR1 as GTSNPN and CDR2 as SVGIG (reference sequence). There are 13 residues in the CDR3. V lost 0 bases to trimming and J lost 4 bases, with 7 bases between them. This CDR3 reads CAWSVRRNQPQHF. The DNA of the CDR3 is TGTGCCTGGAGTGTACGCAGAAATCAGCCCCAGCATTTT.

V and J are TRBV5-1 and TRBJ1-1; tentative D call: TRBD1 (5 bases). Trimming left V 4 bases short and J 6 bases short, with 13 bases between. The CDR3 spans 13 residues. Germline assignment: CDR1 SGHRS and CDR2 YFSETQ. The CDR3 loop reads CASSHGDVSEAFF. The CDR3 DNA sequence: TGCGCCAGCAGCCACGGGGACGTTTCTGAAGCTTTCTTT.

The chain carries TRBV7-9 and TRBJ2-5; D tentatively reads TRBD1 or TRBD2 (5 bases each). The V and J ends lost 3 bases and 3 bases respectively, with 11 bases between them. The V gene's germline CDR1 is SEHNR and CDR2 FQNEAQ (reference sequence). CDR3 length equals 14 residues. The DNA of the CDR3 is TGTGCCAGCAGCTTTCGGACACTAGAAGAGACCCAGTACTTC. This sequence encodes CASSFRTLEETQYF.

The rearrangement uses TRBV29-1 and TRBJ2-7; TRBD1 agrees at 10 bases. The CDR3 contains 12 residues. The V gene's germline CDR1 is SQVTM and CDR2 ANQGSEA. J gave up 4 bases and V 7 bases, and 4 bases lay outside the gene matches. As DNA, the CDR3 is TGCAGCGCTCGGACAGGGGGTTACGAGCAGTACTTC. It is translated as CSARTGGYEQYF.

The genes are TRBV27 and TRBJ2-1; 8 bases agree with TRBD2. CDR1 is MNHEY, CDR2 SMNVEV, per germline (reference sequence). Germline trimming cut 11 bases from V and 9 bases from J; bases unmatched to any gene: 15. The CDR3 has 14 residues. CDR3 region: CACRRAGGNGEQFF. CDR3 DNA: TGTGCCTGCCGGAGGGCGGGAGGAAATGGTGAGCAGTTCTTC.

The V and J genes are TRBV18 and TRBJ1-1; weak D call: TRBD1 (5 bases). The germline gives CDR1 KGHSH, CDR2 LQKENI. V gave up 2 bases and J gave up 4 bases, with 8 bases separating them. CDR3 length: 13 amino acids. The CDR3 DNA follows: TGTGCCAGCTCACCATCAGGGAGCACTGAAGCTTTCTTT. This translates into CASSPSGSTEAFF.

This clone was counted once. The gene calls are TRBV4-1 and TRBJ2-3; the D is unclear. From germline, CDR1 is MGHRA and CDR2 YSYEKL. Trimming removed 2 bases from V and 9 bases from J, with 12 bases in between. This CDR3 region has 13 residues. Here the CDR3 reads CASSQPVVETQYF. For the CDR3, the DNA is TGCGCCAGCAGCCAACCCGTAGTCGAGACGCAGTATTTT.

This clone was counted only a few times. This CDR3 is CASSQVGVNTEAFF. CDR3 DNA sequence: TGCGCCAGCAGCCAAGTCGGAGTGAACACTGAAGCTTTCTTT. J is TRBJ1-1 and V is TRBV4-3; D gene ambiguous. V lost 1 base, J lost 0 bases, and 6 bases lay in between. CDR1 and CDR2 (germline): LGHNA, YSLEER. This CDR3 spans 14 amino acids.

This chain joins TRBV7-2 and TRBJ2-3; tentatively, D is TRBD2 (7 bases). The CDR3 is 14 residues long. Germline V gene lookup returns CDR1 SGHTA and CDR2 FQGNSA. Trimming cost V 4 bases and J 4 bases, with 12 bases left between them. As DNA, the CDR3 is TGTGCCAGCAGCTCGGAAGGGGGGGCAGATACGCAGTATTTT. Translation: CASSSEGGADTQYF.

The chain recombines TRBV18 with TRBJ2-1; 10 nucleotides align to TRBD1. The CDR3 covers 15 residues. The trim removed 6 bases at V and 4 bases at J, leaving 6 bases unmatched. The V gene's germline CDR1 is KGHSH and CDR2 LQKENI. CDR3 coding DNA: TGTGCCAGCTCTCTGACAGGGGGCAGGTACAATGAGCAGTTCTTC. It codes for CASSLTGGRYNEQFF.

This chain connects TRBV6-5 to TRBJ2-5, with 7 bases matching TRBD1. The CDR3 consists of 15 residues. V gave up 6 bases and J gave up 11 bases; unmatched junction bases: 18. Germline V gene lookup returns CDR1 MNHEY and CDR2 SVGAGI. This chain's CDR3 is CASRPGDRKDYEQYF. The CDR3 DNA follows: TGTGCCAGCAGGCCAGGGGACAGAAAGGATTATGAGCAGTACTTC.

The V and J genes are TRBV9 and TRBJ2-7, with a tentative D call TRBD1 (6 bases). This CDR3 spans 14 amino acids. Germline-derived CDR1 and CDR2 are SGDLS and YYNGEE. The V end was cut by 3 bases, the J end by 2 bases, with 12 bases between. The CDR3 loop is CASSATGSTYEQYF. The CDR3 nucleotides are TGTGCCAGCAGCGCGACAGGATCAACCTACGAGCAGTACTTC.

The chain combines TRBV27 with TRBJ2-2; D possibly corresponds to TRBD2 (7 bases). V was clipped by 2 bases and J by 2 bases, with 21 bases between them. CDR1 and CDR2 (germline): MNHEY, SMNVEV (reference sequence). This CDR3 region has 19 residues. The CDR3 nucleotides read TGTGCCAGCAGTTTAAACGGGGGGCGGAGGATCTACAACACCGGGGAGCTGTTTTTT. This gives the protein CASSLNGGRRIYNTGELFF.